The 2 T cell receptor beta chains below come from one sample, sequenced in a study of cytomegalovirus exposure and HLA in healthy donors. Primers: 60 Vbeta forward and 13 Jbeta reverse. Only in-frame clones appear in the TCRdb table, and some are missing; sequencing was by immunoSEQ multiplex PCR. Of 160,000 or so clones in the sample, roughly 82% were seen once. The sample consisted of PBMCs. The receptor set was obtained from a woman in her forties or fifties in good health and CMV-seronegative.

The V call is TRBV28, the J call TRBJ1-1; 10 nucleotides match TRBD1. Germline V lookup: CDR1 MDHEN, CDR2 SYDVKM. V was pared by 6 bases and J by 6 bases, with 4 bases of the junction left unmatched. This CDR3 region has 13 residues. In nucleotides, the CDR3 is TGTGCCAGCAGGGGACAGGGGTTCCCTGAAGCTTTCTTT. This gives the protein CASRGQGFPEAFF.

The V and J genes are TRBV5-1 and TRBJ2-7; 10 nucleotides match TRBD1. Per germline, CDR1 SGHRS and CDR2 YFSETQ. V lost 5 bases to trimming and J lost 5 bases; unmatched junction nucleotides: 10. The CDR3 loop spans 15 amino acids. This CDR3 is CASRPGQGGADEQYF. CDR3 nucleotides: TGCGCCAGCAGACCCGGACAGGGGGGGGCAGACGAGCAGTACTTC.